The 10 T cell receptor beta chains listed next were all sequenced from one sample in a study of Graves' ophthalmopathy and Graves' hyperthyroidism (dated by TCRdb to 2016 to 2018). The sequencer listed for this sample is Illumina HiSeq 2000. For repertoire sequencing, TCR beta CDR3 regions were amplified from RNA transcripts. The first round was an RT-PCR using HTBI primers with the Qiagen OneStep RT-PCR kit, and this first round was followed by a second-round multiplex PCR, then size selection and purification. In TCRdb, the public reads were trimmed at Q25 with fastp and aligned with MiXCR, with productive beta chains retained. Every CDR3 protein is listed once, alongside the most common genes and DNA of its rows. For this sample the table gives around 1.1 million distinct CDR3 sequences, of which around a third were detected only once. Around 10% of the sample comes from the top ten. The sample taken for sequencing was peripheral blood or thyroid tissue (not recorded which). Every receptor here comes from an adult man with Graves' hyperthyroidism.

This clonotype was recorded at least ten times. The chain links TRBV10-3 to TRBJ2-7; 8 positions match TRBD2. The CDR3 extends over 17 amino acids. With 5 bases clipped from V and 0 bases from J, the junction kept 12 bases outside the gene matches. CDR1 is ENHRY, CDR2 SYGVKD, per germline. CDR3 in amino acids: CAISSRGSGISSYEQYF. Written as DNA, the CDR3 is TGTGCCATCAGTTCCCGTGGTAGCGGGATTAGCTCCTACGAGCAGTACTTC.

This chain connects TRBV6-2 or TRBV6-3 to TRBJ2-5; 12 positions agree with TRBD1. With V trimmed by 6 bases and J by 5 bases, 13 bases remained unmatched. The CDR3 extends over 17 amino acids. Germline CDR1 reads MNHEY; CDR2 reads SVGEGT. The CDR3 loop reads CASSWTPGTGGRETQYF. The CDR3 DNA is TGTGCCAGCAGCTGGACCCCCGGGACAGGGGGCAGGGAGACCCAGTACTTC.

A word on this clonotype: This could be a read error, since a much larger clone is one nucleotide away. J is TRBJ2-5 and V is TRBV19; a weak D match, TRBD1 (5 bases). In germline, CDR1 is LNHDA, CDR2 SQIVND (reference sequence). There are 15 residues in the CDR3. Trimming pared 5 bases from V and 3 bases from J, leaving 16 bases between. The CDR3, as DNA: TGTGCCAGTAGTTCACGTGGGGCTACCAAAGAGACCCAGTACTTC. Amino acids: CASSSRGATKETQYF.

This clonotype has only a few counts. V is TRBV9 and J is TRBJ2-7; TRBD2 matches 15 bases. V lost 4 bases, J lost 6 bases, and 20 bases stayed unmatched. This CDR3 has 20 residues. The germline gives CDR1 SGDLS, CDR2 YYNGEE. CDR3 residues: CASSRSLGIGTSGGTREQYF. CDR3 DNA sequence: TGTGCCAGCAGCCGTAGCCTGGGGATCGGGACTAGCGGGGGGACCCGCGAGCAGTACTTC. Looking up the rest from reference TRBV9 and TRBJ2-7 gives the full variable domain: DSGVTQTPKHLITATGQRVTLRCSPRSGDLSVYWYQQSLDQGLQFLIQYYNGEERAKGNILERFSAQQFPDLHSELNLSSLELGDSALYFCASSRSLGIGTSGGTREQYFGPGTRLTVT.

The J gene is TRBJ2-7, the V gene TRBV18, with D possibly matching TRBD1 (8 bases). CDR1 and CDR2 from the germline V gene are KGHSH and LQKENI. The germline V and J ends were trimmed by 2 bases and 6 bases, with 11 bases remaining between them. This CDR3 is 13 amino acids long. For the CDR3, the DNA is TGTGCCAGCTCACCAAACAGGGGGGGCGAGCAGTACTTC. Amino acid sequence: CASSPNRGGEQYF.

This clonotype has more than one count but fewer than ten. This chain uses TRBV29-1 with TRBJ1-1, with D perhaps TRBD1 (5 bases). The CDR3 is 11 amino acids. Per germline, CDR1 SQVTM and CDR2 ANQGSEA. The ends were cut back, 0 bases at V and 11 bases at J, with 10 bases in the middle. This chain's CDR3 is CSVEDRGGAFF. The CDR3 DNA reads TGCAGCGTTGAAGATCGGGGGGGGGCTTTCTTT.

The chain joins TRBV7-9 to TRBJ1-1; D is ambiguous. Trimming pared 2 bases from V and 6 bases from J, leaving 16 bases between. This CDR3 contains 15 residues. Germline V gene data show CDR1 as SEHNR and CDR2 as FQNEAQ (reference sequence). Here the CDR3 reads CASSLSGGGSAEAFF. CDR3 bases: TGTGCCAGCAGCTTATCCGGAGGAGGTTCCGCTGAAGCTTTCTTT.

This clonotype came up many times. The chain joins TRBV7-2 to TRBJ2-5; no clear D. The CDR3 covers 15 residues. Looked up from germline, CDR1 is SGHTA and CDR2 is FQGNSA. Trimming took 4 bases from V and 0 from J, leaving 12 bases between them. CDR3 amino acids: CASSSVDLHQETQYF. The CDR3, as DNA: TGTGCCAGCAGCTCCGTCGACCTGCACCAAGAGACCCAGTACTTC.

V gene TRBV4-1 combines with J gene TRBJ2-7; 8 bases are a match to TRBD2. CDR3 size: 17 residues. Germline lookup yields CDR1 MGHRA and CDR2 YSYEKL. V lost 1 base to trimming and J lost 0 bases; unmatched junction nucleotides: 8. CDR3 loop: CASSQAFGTSSSYEQYF. As DNA, the CDR3 is TGCGCCAGCAGCCAAGCCTTTGGGACTAGTAGCTCCTACGAGCAGTACTTC.

The V gene is TRBV7-3, the J gene TRBJ2-2; 9 nucleotides match TRBD1. The junction had 5 bases not matched to a gene; V was cut back by 2 bases and J by 7 bases. In germline, CDR1 is SGHTA, CDR2 FQGTGA. The CDR3 runs to 15 residues. The CDR3 nucleotides are TGTGCCAGCAGCTTATCGACAGGGGGAGGCGGGGAGCTGTTTTTT. Its protein product is CASSLSTGGGGELFF. Looking up the rest from reference TRBV7-3 and TRBJ2-2 gives the full variable domain: GAGVSQTPSNKVTEKGKYVELRCDPISGHTALYWYRQSLGQGPEFLIYFQGTGAADDSGLPNDRFFAVRPEGSVSTLKIQRTERGDSAVYLCASSLSTGGGGELFFGEGSRLTVL.